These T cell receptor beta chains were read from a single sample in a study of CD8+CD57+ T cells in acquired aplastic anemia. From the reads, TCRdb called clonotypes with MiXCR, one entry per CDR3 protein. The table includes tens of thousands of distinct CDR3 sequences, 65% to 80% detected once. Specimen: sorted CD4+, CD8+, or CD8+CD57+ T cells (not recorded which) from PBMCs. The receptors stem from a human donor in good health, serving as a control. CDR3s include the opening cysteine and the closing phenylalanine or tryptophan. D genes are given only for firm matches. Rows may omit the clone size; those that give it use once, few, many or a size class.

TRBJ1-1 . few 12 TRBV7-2 TGTGCCAGCAGCTTAGCAGCGTCATACGCTTTCTTT CASSLAASYAFF
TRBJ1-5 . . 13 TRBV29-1 TGCAGCGTTGAGCCGTGGGCTGGTCAGCCCCAGCATTTT CSVEPWAGQPQHF
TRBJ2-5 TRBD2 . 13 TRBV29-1 TGCAGCGTTGAGACTAGCGGGGGAGAGACCCAGTACTTC CSVETSGGETQYF
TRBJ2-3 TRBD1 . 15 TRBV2 TGTGCCAGCAGTCCCGGGACAGGGCGCACAGATACGCAGTATTTT CASSPGTGRTDTQYF
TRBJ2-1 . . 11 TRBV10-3 TGTGCCATCAGTGAGTCTAATGAGCAGTTCTTC CAISESNEQFF
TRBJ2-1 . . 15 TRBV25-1 TGTGCCAGCAGTGGAAGCTGGAGCTCCTACAATGAGCAGTTCTTC CASSGSWSSYNEQFF
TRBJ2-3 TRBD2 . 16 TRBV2 TGTGCCAGCAGTGAAAGGCGGGGCGGGGGAACAGATACGCAGTATTTT CASSERRGGGTDTQYF
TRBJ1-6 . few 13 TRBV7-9 TGTGCCAGCAGCTTAGATGCGAATTCACCCCTCCACTTT CASSLDANSPLHF
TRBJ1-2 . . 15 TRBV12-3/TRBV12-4 TGTGCCATTACGGAAGGGTATGCTGCCCCCTATGGCTACACCTTC CAITEGYAAPYGYTF
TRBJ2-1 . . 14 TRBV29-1 TGCAGCGCTGAGTTTCCGGACCCAAAGGCTCCACAGTTCTTC CSAEFPDPKAPQFF
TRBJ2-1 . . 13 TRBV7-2 TGTGCCAGCACCCGACAGGAATACAATGAGCAGTTCTTC CASTRQEYNEQFF
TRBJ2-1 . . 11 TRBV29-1 TGCAGCGTTGATCCTGGAAATGAGCAGTTCTTC CSVDPGNEQFF
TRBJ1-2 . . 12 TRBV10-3 TGTGCCATCAGTGATAGAGAATATGGCTACACCTTC CAISDREYGYTF
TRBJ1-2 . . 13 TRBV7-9 TGTGCCAGCAGCCCTCGGGACGACTATGGCTACACCTTC CASSPRDDYGYTF
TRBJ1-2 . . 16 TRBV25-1 TGTGCCAGCAGTGAATCGCTTGGTTTGAGGGGTAATGACTACACCTTC CASSESLGLRGNDYTF
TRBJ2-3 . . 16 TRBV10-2 TGCGCCAGCAGCCCCCGGACCCCCACTAGCACAGATACGCAGTATTTT CASSPRTPTSTDTQYF
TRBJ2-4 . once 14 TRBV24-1 TGTGCCACCAGTGAGGCAGGGACCAAAAACATTCAGTACTTC CATSEAGTKNIQYF
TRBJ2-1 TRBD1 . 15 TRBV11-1 TGTGCCAGCAGCTTTACAGGGGGCTCCTACAATGAGCAGTTCTTC CASSFTGGSYNEQFF
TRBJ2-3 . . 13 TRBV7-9 TGTGCCAGCAGCTTGAGTAGCATGGATACGCAGTATTTT CASSLSSMDTQYF
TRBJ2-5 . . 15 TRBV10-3 TGTGCCATCAGTGACGGTCTGGCGACACAAGAGACCCAGTACTTC CAISDGLATQETQYF
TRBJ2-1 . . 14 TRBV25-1 TGTGCCAGCAGTGATCTAGGTTCTAGGAATGAGCAGTTCTTC CASSDLGSRNEQFF
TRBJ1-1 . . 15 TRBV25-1 TGTGCCAGCAGTGAAGAGGCAGGGAGGGGCACTGAAGCTTTCTTT CASSEEAGRGTEAFF
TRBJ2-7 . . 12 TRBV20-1 TGCAGTGCTAGAGCAACGGATTACGAGCAGTACTTC CSARATDYEQYF
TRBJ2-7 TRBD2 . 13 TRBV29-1 TGCAGCCAGACTAGCGGGGCCCCCTACGAGCAGTACTTC CSQTSGAPYEQYF
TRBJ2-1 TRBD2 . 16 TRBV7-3 TGTGCCAGCAGCTTAGGGGCGGGGGTGAGTCACGATGAGCAGTTCTTC CASSLGAGVSHDEQFF
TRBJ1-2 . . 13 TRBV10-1 TGCGCCAGCAGTGAGCGGCAGGGCGGTGGCTACACCTTC CASSERQGGGYTF
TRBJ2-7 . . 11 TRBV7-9 TGTGCCAGCACTGGTATGGACGAGCAGTACTTC CASTGMDEQYF
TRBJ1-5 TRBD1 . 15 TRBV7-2 TGTGCCAGCAGCTGGGGGACAGGGGCCAATCAGCCCCAGCATTTT CASSWGTGANQPQHF
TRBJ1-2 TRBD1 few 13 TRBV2 TGTGCCAGCACAGTATGGGGACAGACGGGCTACACCTTC CASTVWGQTGYTF
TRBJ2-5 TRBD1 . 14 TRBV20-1 TGCAGTGCTAGACACAGGGGAGTGCGCCTTACCCAGTACTTC CSARHRGVRLTQYF
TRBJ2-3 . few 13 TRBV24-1 TGTGCCACCAGTGCACAGGGCTTCGGTACGCGGTATTTT CATSAQGFGTRYF
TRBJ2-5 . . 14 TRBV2 TGTGCCAGCAGTGAAGGGACATACCAAGAGACCCAGTACTTC CASSEGTYQETQYF
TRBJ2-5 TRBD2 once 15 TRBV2 TGTGCCAGCAGTGCGGGCGGGGGGGCCAAAGAGACCCAGTACTTC CASSAGGGAKETQYF
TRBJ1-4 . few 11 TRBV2 TGTGCCAGCACGGATTGGGAAAAACTGTTTTTT CASTDWEKLFF
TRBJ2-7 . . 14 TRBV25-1 TGTGCCAGCAGACAGGGCCTTGGGGTCCACGAGCAGTACTTC CASRQGLGVHEQYF
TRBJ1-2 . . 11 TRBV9 TGTGCCAGTCTGGGATTCTATGGCTACACCTTC CASLGFYGYTF
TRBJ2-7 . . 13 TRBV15 TGTGCCACCAGCAGAGATCCCTCCTACGAGCAGTACTTC CATSRDPSYEQYF
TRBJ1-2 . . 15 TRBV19 TGTGCCAGTAGTATTAACCAGGGGAACAACTATGGCTACACCTTC CASSINQGNNYGYTF
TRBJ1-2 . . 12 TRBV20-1 TGCAGTGCTAGTGGCAGAAACTATGGCTACACCTTC CSASGRNYGYTF
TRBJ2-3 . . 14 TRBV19 TGTGCCAGTAGTATTCCAGGGAGCACAGATACGCAGTATTTT CASSIPGSTDTQYF
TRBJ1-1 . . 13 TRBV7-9 TGTGCCAGCAGCCCGGCAGGGGACACTGAAGCTTTCTTT CASSPAGDTEAFF
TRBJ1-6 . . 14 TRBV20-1 TGCAGTGCTAGAGTATCACAGGGTAATTCACCCCTCCACTTT CSARVSQGNSPLHF
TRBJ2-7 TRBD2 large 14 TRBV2 TGTGCCAGCAGTGATCTAGCGGGGGACCACGAGCAGTACTTC CASSDLAGDHEQYF
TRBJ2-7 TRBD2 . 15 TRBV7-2 TGTGCCAGCAGCTTAGAGCCAACGGGAGGGCGCGAGCAGTACTTC CASSLEPTGGREQYF
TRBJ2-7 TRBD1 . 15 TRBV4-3 TGCGCCAGCAGTCCCGGGACAGGGATCTCGGTGGAGCAGTACTTC CASSPGTGISVEQYF
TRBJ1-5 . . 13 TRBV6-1 TGTGCCAGCGGGACACCTAGCAATCAGCCCCAGCATTTT CASGTPSNQPQHF
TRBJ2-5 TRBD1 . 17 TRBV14 TGTGCCAGCAGCCAAGATCCGGCCAGGGGGCGAGGAGAGACCCAGTACTTC CASSQDPARGRGETQYF
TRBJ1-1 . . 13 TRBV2 TGTGCCAGCAGTGAGGTAGGGTATACTGAAGCTTTCTTT CASSEVGYTEAFF
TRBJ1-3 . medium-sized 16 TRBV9 TGTGCCAGCAGCCACGGGGGAACCAGCTCTGGAAACACCATATATTTT CASSHGGTSSGNTIYF
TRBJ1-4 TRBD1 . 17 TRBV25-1 TGTGCCAGCATCCCCGGGACAGGGGACTGGATGGATGAAAAACTGTTTTTT CASIPGTGDWMDEKLFF
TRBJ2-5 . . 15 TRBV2 TGTGCCAGCAGTGAATATGGTACGGGGGTAGAGACCCAGTACTTC CASSEYGTGVETQYF
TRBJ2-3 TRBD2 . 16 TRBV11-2 TGTGCCAGCAGCCGGCTAGCGGGGGGGCTGGCAGATACGCAGTATTTT CASSRLAGGLADTQYF
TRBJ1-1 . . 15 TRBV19 TGTGCCAGTAGTACAGGGAATTTAATGAACACTGAAGCTTTCTTT CASSTGNLMNTEAFF
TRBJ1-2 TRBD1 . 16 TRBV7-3 TGTGCCAGCCTTTCCGCGTGGGACAGGCTAAACTATGGCTACACCTTC CASLSAWDRLNYGYTF